This T cell receptor beta chain stems from a study of blood T cell repertoires in COVID-19. Across the whole study: Researchers got acute and convalescent COVID-19 samples from the United States, Italy and Spain. PBMCs, B-cell-depleted T cells, or T cells provided the cDNA or gDNA that made up the material.

Germline V CDR1 and CDR2: SGDLS, YYNGEE. CDR3 length: 15 residues. V trimming: 4 bases; J trimming: 1 base; junction bases outside the gene matches: 4. Per the original data handling: Reference gene primer amplification gave nucleated cell count estimates. Only in-frame clones appear in the TCRdb table, and some are missing; sequencing was by immunoSEQ multiplex PCR. V and J calls and clone size are given by that table; D and trimming were obtained from the DNA. In the table there are approximately 240,000 clones, nearly 90% of which are singletons. This clone was seen a handful of times. The clonotype comes from a young woman who had recovered from COVID-19. Sequencing was performed on peripheral blood. The V call is TRBV9, the J call TRBJ2-3, with 9 bases aligning to TRBD2. In DNA form, the CDR3 reads TGTGCCAGCAGCCGAGCGGGAGGCGGCACAGATACGCAGTATTTT. Translated, it gives CASSRAGGGTDTQYF.